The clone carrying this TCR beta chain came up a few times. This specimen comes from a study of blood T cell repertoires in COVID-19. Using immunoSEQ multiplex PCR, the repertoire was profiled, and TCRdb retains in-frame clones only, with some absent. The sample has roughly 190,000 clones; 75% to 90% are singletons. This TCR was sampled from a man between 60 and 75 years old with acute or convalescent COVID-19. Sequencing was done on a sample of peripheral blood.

The CDR3 is CASSASGTANEKLFF. The CDR3 region has the DNA TGTGCCAGCAGCGCCTCCGGGACAGCTAATGAAAAACTGTTTTTT. The gene calls are TRBV9 and TRBJ1-4, with 7 bases fitting TRBD1. Germline-derived CDR1 and CDR2 are SGDLS and YYNGEE. V was pared by 3 bases and J by 3 bases, with 5 bases of the junction left unmatched. This CDR3 comprises 15 residues.